The 29 T cell receptor beta chains presented below share a single source sample, sequenced in a study of T-cell memory formation after mild COVID-19. TCRdb reanalysed the 5' RACE reads using MiXCR and keeps one entry per CDR3 protein. The table records hundreds of thousands of distinct CDR3 sequences, 20% to 25% of them present only once. Material for sequencing was PBMCs or a T cell subset sorted from them (not recorded which). These receptors were collected from an adult woman who had mild COVID-19 (a few samples of this study predate the infection). Cell type and time point are not known.

This clonotype was detected a few times. The chain has TRBV5-5 and TRBJ1-2, with a tentative D call TRBD1 (6 bases). Trimming left V 6 bases short and J 6 bases short, with 15 bases between. Germline CDR1 is SGHKS and CDR2 is YYEKEE (reference sequence). The CDR3 loop spans 13 amino acids. The chain's CDR3 is CASKNMGQDGYTF. Written as DNA, the CDR3 is TGTGCCAGCAAGAACATGGGACAAGATGGCTACACCTTC. The variable domain in full, completed from reference TRBV5-5 and TRBJ1-2, reads DAGVTQSPTHLIKTRGQQVTLRCSPISGHKSVSWYQQVLGQGPQFIFQYYEKEERGRGNFPDRFSARQFPNYSSELNVNALLLGDSALYLCASKNMGQDGYTFGSGTRLTVV.

This chain links TRBV20-1 with TRBJ1-1; a weak D match, TRBD1 (5 bases). Deletions cut 0 bases from V and 1 base from J, with 18 bases between. The germline gives CDR1 DFQATT, CDR2 SNEGSKA (reference sequence). The CDR3 has 17 residues. The CDR3 region is CSARELWGNRPNTEAFF. CDR3 DNA: TGCAGTGCTAGAGAGTTGTGGGGGAACAGACCGAACACTGAAGCTTTCTTT.

The chain carries TRBV6-1 and TRBJ2-5; tentative D call: TRBD1 (5 bases). In germline, CDR1 is MNHNS, CDR2 SASEGT. Trimming took off 7 bases at V and 3 bases at J, with 6 bases between the two ends. The CDR3 extends over 11 amino acids. CDR3 amino acids: CASTGKETQYF. The CDR3 DNA reads TGTGCCAGCACAGGGAAAGAGACCCAGTACTTC.

This clonotype has more than one count but fewer than ten. The chain carries TRBV24-1 and TRBJ2-1; D call uncertain. The V and J ends lost 2 bases and 12 bases respectively, with 13 bases between them. The length of the CDR3 is 13 residues. The germline gives CDR1 KGHDR, CDR2 SFDVKD. The CDR3 DNA is TGTGCCACCAGTGATTCCGCCCGAGGTGGGCAGTTCTTC. This codes for CATSDSARGGQFF.

This clonotype was counted between two and nine times. The chain is built from TRBV10-2 and TRBJ1-4, with 7 bases matching TRBD1. V was pared by 4 bases and J by 8 bases, with 13 bases of the junction left unmatched. Per the germline V gene, CDR1 is WSHSY and CDR2 is SAAADI. This CDR3 has 16 residues. CDR3 in DNA: TGCGCCAGCAGTGTCCAGGGGGTCTTGTTTGGGGAAAAACTGTTTTTT. Amino acids: CASSVQGVLFGEKLFF.

The chain is built from TRBV4-1 and TRBJ2-7; 12 nucleotides agree with TRBD2. Trimming at V came to 0 bases and at J to 3 bases, leaving 6 bases not matched to a gene. The germline V gene has CDR1 MGHRA and CDR2 YSYEKL. The CDR3 contains 17 residues. The CDR3 nucleotides read TGCGCCAGCAGCCAAGACTTCCTAGCGGGGGGGGTCTACGAGCAGTACTTC. Protein: CASSQDFLAGGVYEQYF.

This clonotype has only a few counts. The genes are TRBV5-1 and TRBJ2-7, with D possibly TRBD2 on 6 matching bases. The CDR3 consists of 15 residues. The V gene's germline CDR1 is SGHRS and CDR2 YFSETQ. V was shortened by 0 bases and J by 5 bases, with 15 bases between the two germline ends. CDR3 sequence reads: CASSLVPGTLHEQYF. In DNA form, the CDR3 reads TGCGCCAGCAGCTTGGTTCCTGGGACTCTGCACGAGCAGTACTTC.

This clonotype was found a few times. The J gene is TRBJ2-7, the V gene TRBV5-4; D might be TRBD1 (6 bases). Germline V gene data show CDR1 as SGHNT and CDR2 as YYREEE (reference sequence). The CDR3 has 14 amino acids. The V end lost 4 bases, the J end lost 3 bases, and 14 bases lay between the germline ends. CDR3 residues: CASSQKGQNYEQYF. The CDR3 DNA is TGTGCCAGCAGCCAAAAAGGACAGAACTACGAGCAGTACTTC.

The chain has TRBV25-1 and TRBJ2-7, with 8 nucleotides matching TRBD1. The J segment lost 1 base and the V segment lost 7 bases, leaving 9 bases of the junction unmatched. There are 15 residues in the CDR3. Germline V gene sequence: CDR1 MGHDK, CDR2 SYGVNS. CDR3 nucleotides: TGTGCCAGCATCGAGGAACAGGGGGGTTCCTACGAGCAGTACTTC. The encoded protein is CASIEEQGGSYEQYF.

J is TRBJ2-7 and V is TRBV7-3; D not resolved. Germline V gene sequence: CDR1 SGHTA, CDR2 FQGTGA. The CDR3 covers 15 residues. Trimming stripped 2 bases from V and 0 bases from J, with 11 bases between. This chain's CDR3 is CASSLDSTSSYEQYF. DNA for the CDR3: TGTGCCAGCAGCTTAGATAGTACCAGCTCCTACGAGCAGTACTTC.

This clonotype was recorded a few times. V and J are TRBV3-1 and TRBJ2-2; D uncertain. The V gene's germline CDR1 is LGHDT and CDR2 YNNKEL (reference sequence). The CDR3 has 17 amino acids. Trimming left V 1 base short and J 1 base short, with 13 bases between. The CDR3 DNA follows: TGTGCCAGCAGCCAAGTATTTGGAGCGCGGAACACCGGGGAGCTGTTTTTT. This encodes CASSQVFGARNTGELFF.

The J gene is TRBJ2-7, the V gene TRBV27; a weak D match, TRBD2 (6 bases). With 2 bases removed from V and 2 bases from J, the gap between germline ends came to 10 bases. The CDR3 extends over 14 amino acids. Germline CDR1 and CDR2: MNHEY and SMNVEV (reference sequence). The CDR3: CASSLAGRPYEQYF. DNA for the CDR3: TGTGCCAGCAGTTTAGCGGGGAGGCCCTACGAGCAGTACTTC.

This chain connects TRBV20-1 to TRBJ1-3, with a tentative D call TRBD1 (5 bases). Germline CDR1 reads DFQATT; CDR2 reads SNEGSKA (reference sequence). This CDR3 comprises 14 residues. V was trimmed by 3 bases and J by 0 bases, leaving 9 bases between them. CDR3 coding DNA: TGCAGTGCTAGCCTGGGACCCTCTGGAAACACCATATATTTT. As protein: CSASLGPSGNTIYF.

CDR3: CASSAPGHLNTEAFF. CDR3 in DNA: TGTGCCAGCAGCGCCCCGGGACACTTGAACACTGAAGCTTTCTTT. The chain couples TRBV7-9 to TRBJ1-1; maybe TRBD1 (6 bases). The CDR3 is 15 residues long. Germline V lookup: CDR1 SEHNR, CDR2 FQNEAQ (reference sequence). V shed 5 bases and J shed 0 bases, with 13 bases lying between them.

This clonotype was recorded a few times. The V and J genes are TRBV7-8 and TRBJ1-2; D is uncertain. The CDR3 covers 14 residues. Germline CDR1 and CDR2: SGHVS and FQNEAQ. V was shortened by 5 bases and J by 3 bases, with 13 bases between the two germline ends. CDR3 protein: CASSRLRGDYGYTF. CDR3 sequence (DNA): TGTGCCAGCAGCCGCCTGCGGGGAGACTATGGCTACACCTTC.

The V call is TRBV5-1, the J call TRBJ2-6; D call uncertain. CDR3 size: 13 residues. Looked up from germline, CDR1 is SGHRS and CDR2 is YFSETQ. The germline V and J ends were trimmed by 7 bases and 0 bases, with 5 bases remaining between them. CDR3: CASGDSGANVLTF. The CDR3, as DNA: TGCGCCAGCGGGGACTCTGGGGCCAACGTCCTGACTTTC.

This chain uses TRBV24-1 with TRBJ2-3, with D unclear. CDR1 and CDR2 (germline): KGHDR, SFDVKD. V lost 4 bases to trimming and J lost 6 bases, with 10 bases between them. The CDR3 extends over 13 amino acids. This chain's CDR3 is CATSDPTTDTQYF. In DNA form, the CDR3 reads TGTGCCACCAGTGACCCGACAACGGATACGCAGTATTTT.

The V and J genes are TRBV20-1 and TRBJ2-1; weak D call: TRBD2 (6 bases). Trimming left V 0 bases short and J 0 bases short, with 6 bases between. The CDR3 loop spans 14 amino acids. Germline loops: CDR1 DFQATT, CDR2 SNEGSKA (reference sequence). CDR3 loop: CSAREGGSYNEQFF. CDR3 DNA sequence: TGCAGTGCTAGAGAGGGGGGCTCCTACAATGAGCAGTTCTTC.

This clonotype was recorded a few times. The J gene is TRBJ1-6, the V gene TRBV3-1, with a tentative D call TRBD1 (5 bases). Between the trimmed V and J ends, which lost 8 bases and 6 bases, there was a span of 17 bases. From germline, CDR1 is LGHDT and CDR2 YNNKEL (reference sequence). The length of the CDR3 is 15 residues. The CDR3 sequence is CASPRRQGVNSPLHF. The CDR3 region has the DNA TGTGCCAGCCCCCGACGTCAAGGGGTTAATTCACCCCTCCACTTT.

This clonotype was seen a handful of times. The V gene is TRBV15, the J gene TRBJ2-5, with 10 positions matching TRBD2. V shed 1 base and J 5 bases; nucleotides not matched to a gene: 7. CDR3 length: 16 amino acids. CDR1 is LNHNV, CDR2 YYDKDF, per germline (reference sequence). The CDR3 bases are TGTGCCACCAGCAGAGGGGATAGCGGGAGGTGGGAGACCCAGTACTTC. It yields the protein CATSRGDSGRWETQYF.

In this sample, this clonotype turned up a few times. The chain has TRBV4-1 and TRBJ1-1; possibly TRBD1 for D (5 bases). Germline CDR1 reads MGHRA; CDR2 reads YSYEKL. V was trimmed by 4 bases and J by 4 bases, leaving 13 bases between them. The CDR3 is 14 residues long. CDR3 loop: CASSLQDGVTEAFF. The CDR3 nucleotides are TGCGCCAGCAGCCTACAGGACGGAGTCACTGAAGCTTTCTTT.

The chain carries TRBV29-1 and TRBJ1-2; D possibly corresponds to TRBD1 (6 bases). Germline CDR1 and CDR2: SQVTM and ANQGSEA. The CDR3 extends over 15 amino acids. V lost 3 bases and J lost 4, with 18 bases in between. The CDR3 nucleotides read TGCAGCGTTGAGAACAGGGAAAAAAACTCCTATGGCTACACCTTC. Translation: CSVENREKNSYGYTF.

This clonotype was found a few times. V gene TRBV12-3 or TRBV12-4 combines with J gene TRBJ2-2; the D gene could be TRBD1 or TRBD2 (5 bases each). The CDR3 loop spans 16 amino acids. With 2 bases removed from V and 0 bases from J, the gap between germline ends came to 10 bases. CDR3: CASSLIGTPNTGELFF. The CDR3 coding sequence is TGTGCCAGCAGTTTAATCGGGACCCCGAACACCGGGGAGCTGTTTTTT.

This chain uses TRBV27 with TRBJ2-6; 8 positions match TRBD2. Germline lookup yields CDR1 MNHEY and CDR2 SMNVEV (reference sequence). The CDR3 sequence is 21 residues long. Trimming at V came to 3 bases and at J to 4 bases, leaving 20 bases not matched to a gene. The DNA of the CDR3 is TGTGCCAGCAGTTTCGGGTTACCGGGGGGGGCCGATCGGTCAGGGGCCAACGTCCTGACTTTC. It encodes CASSFGLPGGADRSGANVLTF.

This clonotype was found a few times. The V gene is TRBV19, the J gene TRBJ2-7; TRBD2 matches at 8 bases. Looked up from germline, CDR1 is LNHDA and CDR2 is SQIVND (reference sequence). J was trimmed by 0 bases and V by 4 bases; bases with no gene match: 5. This CDR3 spans 15 amino acids. CDR3 amino acids: CASSTASGGSYEQYF. CDR3 bases: TGTGCCAGTAGTACGGCGAGCGGGGGCTCCTACGAGCAGTACTTC.

J is TRBJ1-1 and V is TRBV7-2, with D possibly matching TRBD1 (6 bases). Germline V gives CDR1 SGHTA, CDR2 FQGNSA. V was cut by 2 bases and J by 6 bases, with 13 bases left in between. The CDR3 runs 14 residues. CDR3 in amino acids: CASSLNRVTAEAFF. CDR3 bases: TGTGCCAGCAGCTTAAACAGGGTTACGGCTGAAGCTTTCTTT.

V is TRBV4-1 and J is TRBJ2-2; TRBD1 is a possible D gene (5 bases). The CDR3 contains 14 residues. CDR1 and CDR2 (germline): MGHRA, YSYEKL. V lost 10 bases, J lost 5 bases, and 17 bases lay in between. The DNA for the CDR3 is TGCGCCACCGGAGCCTGGGGCGGAACCGGGGAGCTGTTTTTT. The encoded protein is CATGAWGGTGELFF.

V gene TRBV27 combines with J gene TRBJ2-3; 11 bases map to TRBD2. This CDR3 spans 16 amino acids. Germline CDR1 reads MNHEY; CDR2 reads SMNVEV (reference sequence). V dropped 3 bases and J dropped 6; count of bases not matched to a gene: 8. The CDR3 region is CASSFLAGGALDTQYF. In nucleotides, the CDR3 is TGTGCCAGCAGTTTTCTAGCGGGGGGAGCCTTGGATACGCAGTATTTT.

The CDR3 here is CASSFSLGFADTQYF. The CDR3 DNA follows: TGTGCCAGTAGTTTCTCATTGGGGTTTGCAGATACGCAGTATTTT. This chain connects TRBV19 to TRBJ2-3; D is undetermined. The CDR3 extends over 15 amino acids. The germline V gene has CDR1 LNHDA and CDR2 SQIVND (reference sequence). The V gene lost 5 bases and the J gene lost 4 bases, with 16 bases spanning the gap.